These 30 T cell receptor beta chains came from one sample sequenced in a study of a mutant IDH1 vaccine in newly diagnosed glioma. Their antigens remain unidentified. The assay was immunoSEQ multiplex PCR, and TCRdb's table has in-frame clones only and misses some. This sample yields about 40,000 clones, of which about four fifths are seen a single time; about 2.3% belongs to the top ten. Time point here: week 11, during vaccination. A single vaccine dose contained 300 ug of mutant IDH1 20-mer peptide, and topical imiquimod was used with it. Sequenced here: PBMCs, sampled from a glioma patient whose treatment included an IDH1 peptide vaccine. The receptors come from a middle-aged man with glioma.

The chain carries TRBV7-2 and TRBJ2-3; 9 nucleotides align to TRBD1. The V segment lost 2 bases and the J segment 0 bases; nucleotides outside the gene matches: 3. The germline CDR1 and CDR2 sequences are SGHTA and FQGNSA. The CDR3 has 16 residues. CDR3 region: CASSLTGGVSTDTQYF. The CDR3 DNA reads TGTGCCAGCAGCTTAACAGGGGGCGTTAGCACAGATACGCAGTATTTT.

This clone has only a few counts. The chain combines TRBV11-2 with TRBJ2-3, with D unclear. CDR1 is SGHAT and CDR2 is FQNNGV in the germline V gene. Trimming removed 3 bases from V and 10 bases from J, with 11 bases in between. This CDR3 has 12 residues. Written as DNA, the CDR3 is TGTGCCAGCAGCTTTGAGAGTAGGGCGCAGTATTTT. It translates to CASSFESRAQYF.

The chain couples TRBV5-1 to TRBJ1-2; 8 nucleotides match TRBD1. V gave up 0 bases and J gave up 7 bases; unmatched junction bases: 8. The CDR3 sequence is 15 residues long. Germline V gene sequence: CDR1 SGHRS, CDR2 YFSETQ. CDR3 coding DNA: TGCGCCAGCAGCTTGGATGGACAGGGAATAACTGGCTACACCTTC. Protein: CASSLDGQGITGYTF.

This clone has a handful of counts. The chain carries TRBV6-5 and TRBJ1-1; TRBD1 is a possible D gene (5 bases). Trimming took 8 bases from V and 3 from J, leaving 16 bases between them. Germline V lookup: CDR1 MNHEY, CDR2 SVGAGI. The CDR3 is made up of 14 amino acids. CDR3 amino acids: CASSRGGFDTEAFF. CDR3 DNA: TGTGCCAGCTCAAGGGGCGGTTTTGACACTGAAGCTTTCTTT.

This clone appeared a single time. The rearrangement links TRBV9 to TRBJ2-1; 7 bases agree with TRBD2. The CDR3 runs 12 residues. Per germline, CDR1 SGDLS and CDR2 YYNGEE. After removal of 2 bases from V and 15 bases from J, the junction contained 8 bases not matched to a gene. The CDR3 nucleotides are TGTGCCAGCAGCGTTCCTCGGGGGGATACGTTCTTC. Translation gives CASSVPRGDTFF.

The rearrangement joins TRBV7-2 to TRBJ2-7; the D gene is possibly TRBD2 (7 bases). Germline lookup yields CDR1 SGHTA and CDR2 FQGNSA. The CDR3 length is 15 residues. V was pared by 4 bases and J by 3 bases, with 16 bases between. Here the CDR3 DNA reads TGTGCCAGCAGCTATGACGGGGGGCGATACTACGAGCAGTACTTC. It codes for CASSYDGGRYYEQYF. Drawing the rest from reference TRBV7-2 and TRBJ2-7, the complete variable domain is GAGVSQSPSNKVTEKGKDVELRCDPISGHTALYWYRQSLGQGLEFLIYFQGNSAPDKSGLPSDRFSAERTGGSVSTLTIQRTQQEDSAVYLCASSYDGGRYYEQYFGPGTRLTVT.

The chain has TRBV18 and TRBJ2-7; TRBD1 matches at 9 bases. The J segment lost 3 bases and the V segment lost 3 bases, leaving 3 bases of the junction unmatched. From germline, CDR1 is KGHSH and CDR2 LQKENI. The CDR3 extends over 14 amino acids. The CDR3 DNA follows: TGTGCCAGCTCACCCTCGACAGGGGGCTACGAGCAGTACTTC. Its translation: CASSPSTGGYEQYF.

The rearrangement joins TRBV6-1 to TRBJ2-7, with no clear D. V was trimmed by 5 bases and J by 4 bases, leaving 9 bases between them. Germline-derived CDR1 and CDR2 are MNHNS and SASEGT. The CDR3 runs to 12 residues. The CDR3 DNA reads TGTGCCAGCAGTTCGACTGGATACGAGCAGTACTTC. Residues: CASSSTGYEQYF.

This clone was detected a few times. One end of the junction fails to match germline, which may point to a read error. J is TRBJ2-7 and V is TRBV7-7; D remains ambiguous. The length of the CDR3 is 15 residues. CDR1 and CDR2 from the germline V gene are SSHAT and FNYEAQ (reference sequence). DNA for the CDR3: TGTGCTAGCAGCTTAGGAGTTGATAGCTCCTACGAGCAGTACTTC. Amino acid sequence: CASSLGVDSSYEQYF.

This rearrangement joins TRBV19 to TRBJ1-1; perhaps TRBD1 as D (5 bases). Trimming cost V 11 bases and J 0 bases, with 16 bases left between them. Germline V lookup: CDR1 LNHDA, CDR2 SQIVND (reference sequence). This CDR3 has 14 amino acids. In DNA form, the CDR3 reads TGTGCCTCGATTGGGGGACCGCTGAACACTGAAGCTTTCTTT. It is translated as CASIGGPLNTEAFF. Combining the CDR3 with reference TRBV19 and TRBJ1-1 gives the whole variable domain DGGITQSPKYLFRKEGQNVTLSCEQNLNHDAMYWYRQDPGQGLRLIYYSQIVNDFQKGDIAEGYSVSREKKESFPLTVTSAQKNPTAFYLCASIGGPLNTEAFFGQGTRLTVV.

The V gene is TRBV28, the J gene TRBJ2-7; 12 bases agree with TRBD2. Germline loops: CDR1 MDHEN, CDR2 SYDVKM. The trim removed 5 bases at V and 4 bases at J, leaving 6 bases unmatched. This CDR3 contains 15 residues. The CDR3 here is CASSIRTSGKYEQYF. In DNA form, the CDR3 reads TGTGCCAGCAGTATCCGGACTAGCGGGAAATACGAGCAGTACTTC. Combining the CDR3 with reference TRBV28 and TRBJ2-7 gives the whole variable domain DVKVTQSSRYLVKRTGEKVFLECVQDMDHENMFWYRQDPGLGLRLIYFSYDVKMKEKGDIPEGYSVSREKKERFSLILESASTNQTSMYLCASSIRTSGKYEQYFGPGTRLTVT.

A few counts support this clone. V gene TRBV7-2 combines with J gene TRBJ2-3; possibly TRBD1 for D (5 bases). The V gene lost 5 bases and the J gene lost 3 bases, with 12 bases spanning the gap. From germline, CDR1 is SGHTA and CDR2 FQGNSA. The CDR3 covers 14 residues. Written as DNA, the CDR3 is TGTGCCAGCAGCCTAGGGGCATCTACAGATACGCAGTATTTT. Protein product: CASSLGASTDTQYF.

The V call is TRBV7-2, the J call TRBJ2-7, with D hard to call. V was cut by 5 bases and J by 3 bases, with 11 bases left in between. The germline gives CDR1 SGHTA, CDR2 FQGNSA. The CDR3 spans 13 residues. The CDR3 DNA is TGTGCCAGCAGCCAGACCTGGAACTACGAGCAGTACTTC. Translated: CASSQTWNYEQYF.

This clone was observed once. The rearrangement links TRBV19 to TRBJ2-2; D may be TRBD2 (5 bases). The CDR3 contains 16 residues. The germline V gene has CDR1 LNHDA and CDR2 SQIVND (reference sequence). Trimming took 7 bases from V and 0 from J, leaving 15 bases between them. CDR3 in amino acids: CASTFRGRANTGELFF. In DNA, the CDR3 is TGTGCCAGTACTTTTAGAGGGCGTGCGAACACCGGGGAGCTGTTTTTT.

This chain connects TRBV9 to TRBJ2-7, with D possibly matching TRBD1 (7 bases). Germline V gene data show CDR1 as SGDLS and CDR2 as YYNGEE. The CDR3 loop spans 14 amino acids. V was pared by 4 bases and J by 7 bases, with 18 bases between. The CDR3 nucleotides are TGTGCCAGCAGCTATACCTCGACAGGGAGGGAGCAGTACTTC. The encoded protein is CASSYTSTGREQYF.

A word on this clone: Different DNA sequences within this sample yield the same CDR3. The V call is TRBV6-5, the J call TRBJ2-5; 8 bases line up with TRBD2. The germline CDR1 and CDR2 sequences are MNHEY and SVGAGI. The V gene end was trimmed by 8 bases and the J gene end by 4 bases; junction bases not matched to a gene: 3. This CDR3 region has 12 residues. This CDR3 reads CASRSGRETQYF. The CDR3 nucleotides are TGTGCCAGCCGAAGCGGGAGAGAGACCCAGTACTTC.

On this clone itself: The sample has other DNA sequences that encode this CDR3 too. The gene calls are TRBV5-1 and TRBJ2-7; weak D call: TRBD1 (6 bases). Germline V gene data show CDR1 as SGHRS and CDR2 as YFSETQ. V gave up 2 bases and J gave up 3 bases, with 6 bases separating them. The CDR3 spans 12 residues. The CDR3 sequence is CASSLGGYEQYF. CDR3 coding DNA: TGCGCCAGCAGCTTAGGGGGCTACGAGCAGTACTTC.

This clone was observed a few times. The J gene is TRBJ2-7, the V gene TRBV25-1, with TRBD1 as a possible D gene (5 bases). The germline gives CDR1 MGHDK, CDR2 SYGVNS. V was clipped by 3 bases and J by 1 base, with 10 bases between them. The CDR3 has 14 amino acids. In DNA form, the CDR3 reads TGTGCCAGCAGTGATTCGTCAGGGTCCTACGAGCAGTACTTC. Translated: CASSDSSGSYEQYF.

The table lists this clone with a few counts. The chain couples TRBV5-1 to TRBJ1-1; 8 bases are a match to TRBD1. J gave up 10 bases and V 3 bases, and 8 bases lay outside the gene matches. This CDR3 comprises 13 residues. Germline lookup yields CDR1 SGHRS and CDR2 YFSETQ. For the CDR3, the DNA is TGCGCCAGCAGCTCTCGGCAGGGGGCGCGAGCTTTCTTT. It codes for CASSSRQGARAFF.

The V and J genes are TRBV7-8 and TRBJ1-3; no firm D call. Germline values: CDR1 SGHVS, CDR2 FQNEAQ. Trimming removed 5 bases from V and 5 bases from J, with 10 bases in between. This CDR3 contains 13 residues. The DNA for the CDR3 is TGTGCCAGCAGCCGGTCCGATCGAAACACCATATATTTT. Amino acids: CASSRSDRNTIYF.

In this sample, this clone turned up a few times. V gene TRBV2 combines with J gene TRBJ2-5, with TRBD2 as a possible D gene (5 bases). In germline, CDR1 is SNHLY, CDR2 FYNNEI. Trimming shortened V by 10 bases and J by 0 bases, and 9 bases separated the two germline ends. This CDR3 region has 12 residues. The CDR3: CATQADQETQYF. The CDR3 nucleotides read TGTGCCACACAAGCGGACCAAGAGACCCAGTACTTC.

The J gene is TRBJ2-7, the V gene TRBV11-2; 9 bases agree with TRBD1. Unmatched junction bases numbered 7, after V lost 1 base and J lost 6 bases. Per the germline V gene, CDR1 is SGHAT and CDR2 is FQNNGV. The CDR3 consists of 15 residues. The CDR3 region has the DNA TGTGCCAGCAGCTTAGGGCACAGGGGGCGATCCGAGCAGTACTTC. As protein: CASSLGHRGRSEQYF.

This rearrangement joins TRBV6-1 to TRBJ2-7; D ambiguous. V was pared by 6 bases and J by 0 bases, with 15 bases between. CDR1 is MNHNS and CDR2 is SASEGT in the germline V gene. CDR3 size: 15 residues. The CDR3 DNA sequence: TGTGCCAGCAGGAACGTGTACGGAAGCTCCTACGAGCAGTACTTC. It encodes CASRNVYGSSYEQYF.

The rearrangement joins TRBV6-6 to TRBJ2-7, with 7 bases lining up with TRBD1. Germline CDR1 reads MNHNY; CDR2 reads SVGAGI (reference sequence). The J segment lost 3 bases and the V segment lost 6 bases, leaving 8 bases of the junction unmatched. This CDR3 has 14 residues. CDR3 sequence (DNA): TGTGCCAGCAGCAAAGTGGGACAGAGCTACGAGCAGTACTTC. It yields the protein CASSKVGQSYEQYF.

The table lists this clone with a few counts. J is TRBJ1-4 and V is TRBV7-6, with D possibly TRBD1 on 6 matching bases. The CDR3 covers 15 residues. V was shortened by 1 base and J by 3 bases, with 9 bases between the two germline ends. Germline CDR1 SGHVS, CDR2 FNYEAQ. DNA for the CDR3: TGTGCCAGCAGCTTAGAGGCAGGGGCTAATGAAAAACTGTTTTTT. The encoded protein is CASSLEAGANEKLFF.

CDR3 nucleotides: TGCAGCGTTGGAAGGGGGGGGTTGGAGACCCAGTACTTC. It specifies CSVGRGGLETQYF. J is TRBJ2-5 and V is TRBV29-1, with D tentatively TRBD2 (7 bases). Germline CDR1 is SQVTM and CDR2 is ANQGSEA. Trimming took 4 bases from V and 5 from J, leaving 14 bases between them. This CDR3 has 13 amino acids. Using reference TRBV29-1 and TRBJ2-5 for the parts outside the CDR3, the full variable domain is SAVISQKPSRDICQRGTSLTIQCQVDSQVTMMFWYRQQPGQSLTLIATANQGSEATYESGFVIDKFPISRPNLTFSTLTVSNMSPEDSSIYLCSVGRGGLETQYFGPGTRLLVL.

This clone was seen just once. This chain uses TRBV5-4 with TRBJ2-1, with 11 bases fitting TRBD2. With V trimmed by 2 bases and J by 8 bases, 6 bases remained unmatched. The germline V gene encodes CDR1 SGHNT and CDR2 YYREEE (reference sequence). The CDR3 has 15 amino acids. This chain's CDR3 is CASSFPTSGKDEQFF. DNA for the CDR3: TGTGCCAGCAGCTTCCCGACTAGCGGGAAGGATGAGCAGTTCTTC.

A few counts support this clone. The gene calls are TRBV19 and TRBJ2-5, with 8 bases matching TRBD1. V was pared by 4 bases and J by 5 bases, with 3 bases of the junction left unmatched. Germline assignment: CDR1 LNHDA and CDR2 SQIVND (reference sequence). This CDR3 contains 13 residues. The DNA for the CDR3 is TGTGCCAGTAGTAAGACAGGGGCCGAGACCCAGTACTTC. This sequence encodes CASSKTGAETQYF.

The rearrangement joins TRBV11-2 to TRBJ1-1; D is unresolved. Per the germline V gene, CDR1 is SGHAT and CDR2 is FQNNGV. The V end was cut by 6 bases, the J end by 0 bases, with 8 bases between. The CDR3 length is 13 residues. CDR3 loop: CASRGIVNTEAFF. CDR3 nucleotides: TGTGCCAGCAGAGGGATAGTGAACACTGAAGCTTTCTTT.

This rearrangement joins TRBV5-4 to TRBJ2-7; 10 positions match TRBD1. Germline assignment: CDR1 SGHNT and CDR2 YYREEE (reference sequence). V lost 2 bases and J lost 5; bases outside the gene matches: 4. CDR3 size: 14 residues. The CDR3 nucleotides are TGTGCCAGCAGCTTACGGGACAGGGGCCACGAGCAGTACTTC. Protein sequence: CASSLRDRGHEQYF.